The clone carrying this TCR beta chain has only a few counts. Its target is unknown. Germline assignment: CDR1 SGHRS and CDR2 YFSETQ. The CDR3 consists of 12 residues. Between the trimmed V and J ends, which lost 4 bases and 9 bases, there was a span of 13 bases. This record comes from a study of post-analysis software for immune sequencing data. Study-wide background: Several disease courses (relapsing-remitting, secondary progressive and progressive-relapsing) of multiple sclerosis were included.

Carried by the TCR beta cDNA libraries were unique molecular identifiers. Researchers reported 400,000 to 600,000 cDNA molecules coming from 1 to 10 million T cells. TCRdb itself ran the PCR reads through MiXCR, one entry per CDR3 protein. The table records almost 700,000 distinct CDR3 sequences, about 60% of them present only once. Study-level findings and limits: Clustering by F measure revealed strong co-clustering among samples prepared together in one batch. Controls had significantly higher normalized Chao1 diversity than multiple sclerosis patients. Patients used several TRBV segments, including TRBV5-6, TRBV5-1 and TRBV20-1, more often than controls.

The receptor was derived from a girl aged 2 to 9 with multiple sclerosis. Sequenced input: blood. The chain combines TRBV5-1 with TRBJ2-5; either TRBD1 or TRBD2 may fit D (5 bases each). The CDR3: CASSRDLEAQYF. The CDR3 DNA reads as TGCGCCAGCAGCCGGGACCTTGAGGCCCAGTACTTC.